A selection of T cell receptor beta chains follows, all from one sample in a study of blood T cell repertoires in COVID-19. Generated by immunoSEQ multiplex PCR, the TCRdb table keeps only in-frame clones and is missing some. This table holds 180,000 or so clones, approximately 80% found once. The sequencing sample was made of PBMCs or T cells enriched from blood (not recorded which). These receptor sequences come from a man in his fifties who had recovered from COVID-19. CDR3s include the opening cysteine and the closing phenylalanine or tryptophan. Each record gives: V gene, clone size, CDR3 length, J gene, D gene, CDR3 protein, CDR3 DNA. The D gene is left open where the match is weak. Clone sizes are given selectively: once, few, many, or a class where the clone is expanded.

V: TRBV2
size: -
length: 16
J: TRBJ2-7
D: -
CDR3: CASSEEGRAGPYEQYF
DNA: TGTGCCAGCAGTGAAGAAGGTCGGGCGGGACCTTACGAGCAGTACTTC

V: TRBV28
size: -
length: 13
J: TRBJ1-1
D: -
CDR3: CASSPPVNTEAFF
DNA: TGTGCCAGCAGTCCTCCGGTGAACACTGAAGCTTTCTTT

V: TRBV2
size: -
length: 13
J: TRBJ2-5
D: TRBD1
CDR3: CASSGQGWETQYF
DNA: TGTGCCAGCAGTGGACAGGGGTGGGAGACCCAGTACTTC

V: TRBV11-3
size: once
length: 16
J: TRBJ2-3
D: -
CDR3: CASSLGAGRGTDTQYF
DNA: TGTGCCAGCAGCTTAGGGGCCGGCAGGGGCACAGATACGCAGTATTTT

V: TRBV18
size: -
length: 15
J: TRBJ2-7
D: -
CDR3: CASSPFGSSASEQYF
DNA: TGTGCCAGCTCACCGTTCGGTTCGTCCGCTAGCGAGCAGTACTTC

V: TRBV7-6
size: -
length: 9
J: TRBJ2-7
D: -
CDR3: CATPGNSYF
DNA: TGTGCCACTCCAGGGAACTCGTACTTC

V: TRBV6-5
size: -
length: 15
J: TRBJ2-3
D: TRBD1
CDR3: CASSYGTGVTDTQYF
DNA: TGTGCCAGCAGTTACGGGACAGGGGTGACAGATACGCAGTATTTT

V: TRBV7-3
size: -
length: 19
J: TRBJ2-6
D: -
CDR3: CASSLTPGHSFSGANVLTF
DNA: TGTGCCAGCAGCTTAACTCCCGGACACTCGTTCTCTGGGGCCAACGTCCTGACTTTC

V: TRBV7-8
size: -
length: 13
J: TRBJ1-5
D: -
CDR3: CASSLQGSQPQHF
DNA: TGTGCCAGCAGCCTCCAGGGGAGTCAGCCCCAGCATTTT

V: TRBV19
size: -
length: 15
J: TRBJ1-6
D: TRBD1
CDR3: CASSRGTGADSPLHF
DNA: TGTGCCAGTAGCAGGGGGACAGGGGCGGATTCACCCCTCCACTTT

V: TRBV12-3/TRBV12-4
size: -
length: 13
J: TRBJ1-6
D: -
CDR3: CASKVGAKSPLHF
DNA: TGTGCCAGCAAAGTGGGGGCAAAATCACCCCTCCACTTT

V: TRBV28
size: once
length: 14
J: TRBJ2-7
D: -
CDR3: CASSSEGVRDEQYF
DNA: TGTGCCAGCAGTTCAGAGGGAGTTCGGGACGAGCAGTACTTC

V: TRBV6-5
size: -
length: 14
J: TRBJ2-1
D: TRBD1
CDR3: CASMLGTAYNEQFF
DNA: TGTGCCAGTATGCTCGGGACAGCGTACAATGAGCAGTTCTTC

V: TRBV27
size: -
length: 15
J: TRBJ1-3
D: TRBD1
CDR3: CASSFRPGQGNTIYF
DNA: TGTGCCAGCAGTTTCCGACCGGGACAGGGAAACACCATATATTTT

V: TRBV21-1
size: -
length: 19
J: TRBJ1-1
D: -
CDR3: CASSMRPGQEGVMNTEAFF
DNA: TGTGCCAGCAGCATGCGCCCGGGACAGGAAGGGGTGATGAACACTGAAGCTTTCTTT

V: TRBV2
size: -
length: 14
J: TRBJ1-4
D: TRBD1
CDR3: CASDRGSSNEKLFF
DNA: TGTGCCAGCGACAGGGGAAGCTCTAATGAAAAACTGTTTTTT

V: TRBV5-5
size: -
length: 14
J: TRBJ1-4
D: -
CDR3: CASSLGASNEKLFF
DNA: TGTGCCAGCAGCTTGGGGGCCTCTAATGAAAAACTGTTTTTT

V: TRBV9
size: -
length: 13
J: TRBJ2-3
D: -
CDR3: CASSSLGADTQYF
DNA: TGTGCCAGCAGCTCTCTGGGCGCAGATACGCAGTATTTT

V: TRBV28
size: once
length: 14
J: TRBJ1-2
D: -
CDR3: CASSLGGSLDGYTF
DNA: TGTGCCAGCAGTTTAGGGGGGTCGCTGGATGGCTACACCTTC

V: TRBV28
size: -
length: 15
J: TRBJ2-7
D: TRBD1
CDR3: CASSPTGQGAYEQYF
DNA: TGTGCCAGCAGCCCTACCGGACAGGGGGCCTACGAGCAGTACTTC

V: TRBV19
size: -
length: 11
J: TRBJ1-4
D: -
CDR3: CASTIRGKLFF
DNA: TGTGCCAGTACCATCAGGGGAAAACTGTTTTTT

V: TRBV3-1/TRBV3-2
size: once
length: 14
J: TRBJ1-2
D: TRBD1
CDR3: CASSPWDRGYGYTF
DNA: TGTGCCAGCAGCCCGTGGGACAGGGGATATGGCTACACCTTC

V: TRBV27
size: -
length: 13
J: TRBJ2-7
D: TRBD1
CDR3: CASSRQGTYEQYF
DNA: TGTGCCAGCAGTCGACAGGGGACCTACGAGCAGTACTTC

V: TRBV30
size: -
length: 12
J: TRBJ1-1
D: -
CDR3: CAWSGSLTEAFF
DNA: TGTGCCTGGAGTGGTAGCCTCACTGAAGCTTTCTTT

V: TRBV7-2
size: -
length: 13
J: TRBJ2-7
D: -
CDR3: CASSRDSSYEQYF
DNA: TGTGCCAGCAGCCGGGACTCGTCCTACGAGCAGTACTTC

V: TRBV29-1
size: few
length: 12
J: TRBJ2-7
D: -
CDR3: CSFRGLASEQYF
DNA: TGCAGCTTCCGAGGACTCGCCTCCGAGCAGTACTTC

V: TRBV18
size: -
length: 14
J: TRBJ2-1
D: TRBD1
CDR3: CASSPRGTGFEQFF
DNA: TGTGCCAGCTCACCAAGGGGGACAGGTTTCGAGCAGTTCTTC

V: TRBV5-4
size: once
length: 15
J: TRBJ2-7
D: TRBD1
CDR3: CASSPGSGGKYEQYF
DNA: TGTGCCAGCAGCCCCGGTTCAGGGGGTAAATACGAGCAGTACTTC

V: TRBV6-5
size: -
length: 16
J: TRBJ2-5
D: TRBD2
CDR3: CASSYRTAGGPETQYF
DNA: TGTGCCAGCAGTTACAGGACGGCGGGGGGGCCCGAGACCCAGTACTTC

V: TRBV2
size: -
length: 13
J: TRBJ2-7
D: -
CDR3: CATQAVFSYEQYF
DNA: TGTGCCACCCAAGCGGTCTTCTCCTACGAGCAGTACTTC

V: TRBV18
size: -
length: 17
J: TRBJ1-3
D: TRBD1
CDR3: CASSQTLGDSSGNTIYF
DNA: TGTGCCAGCTCACAAACCCTAGGGGACAGCTCTGGAAACACCATATATTTT

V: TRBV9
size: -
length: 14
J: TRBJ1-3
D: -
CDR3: CASSVDGSGNTIYF
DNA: TGTGCCAGCAGCGTAGACGGCTCTGGAAACACCATATATTTT

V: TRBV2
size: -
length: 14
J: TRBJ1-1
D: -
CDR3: CASSVGQLNTEAFF
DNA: TGTGCCAGCAGTGTGGGGCAGCTGAACACTGAAGCTTTCTTT

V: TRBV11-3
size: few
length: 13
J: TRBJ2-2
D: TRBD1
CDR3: CASSARDSGELFF
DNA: TGTGCCAGCAGCGCCCGGGACAGCGGGGAGCTGTTTTTT

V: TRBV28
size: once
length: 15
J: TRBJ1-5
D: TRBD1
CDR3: CASTGTGGWFQPQHF
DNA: TGTGCCAGCACCGGGACAGGGGGCTGGTTTCAGCCCCAGCATTTT

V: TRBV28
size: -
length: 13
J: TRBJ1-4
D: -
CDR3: CASSLTTAEKLFF
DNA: TGTGCCAGCAGTTTGACGACAGCGGAAAAACTGTTTTTT

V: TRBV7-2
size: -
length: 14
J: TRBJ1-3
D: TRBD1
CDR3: CASSPPDRRNTIYF
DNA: TGTGCCAGCAGCCCCCCGGACAGGAGAAACACCATATATTTT

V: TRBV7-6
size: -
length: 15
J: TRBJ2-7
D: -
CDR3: CASSLNLRGGFEQYF
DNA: TGTGCCAGCAGCCTAAACCTTAGGGGGGGCTTCGAGCAGTACTTC

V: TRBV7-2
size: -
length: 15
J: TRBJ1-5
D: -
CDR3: CASSLALPGNQPQHF
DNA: TGTGCCAGCAGCTTAGCGCTTCCAGGGAATCAGCCCCAGCATTTT

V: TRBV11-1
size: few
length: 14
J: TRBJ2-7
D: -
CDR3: CASSPGDGAYEQYF
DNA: TGTGCCAGCAGCCCAGGGGACGGGGCCTACGAGCAGTACTTC

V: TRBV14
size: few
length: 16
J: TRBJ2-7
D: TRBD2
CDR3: CASSLLSGGLSYEQYF
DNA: TGTGCCAGCAGCCTACTCAGCGGGGGCCTCTCCTACGAGCAGTACTTC

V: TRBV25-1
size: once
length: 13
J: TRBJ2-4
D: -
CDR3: CASSDTRADIQYF
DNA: TGTGCCAGCAGTGATACCAGGGCGGACATTCAGTACTTC